These T cell receptor beta chains were read from a single sample in a study of T cell repertoires in cytomegalovirus infection. A single record per CDR3 protein comes from TCRdb applying MiXCR to the reads. The sample lists some 77,000 distinct CDR3 sequences, more than 3.5% seen once, with approximately 4.6% in the top ten. Sequenced material: PBMCs. All receptors derive from a human donor in good health (CMV status not recorded). Some clones in this sample may be carry-over from other donors' samples. The CDR3 runs from the conserved cysteine through the conserved F or W. D genes are given only for firm matches. Only part of the rows carry a size: once, few, many, or a class if the clone is expanded.

>TRBV7-2|TRBJ1-3|TRBD1|many
TGTGCCAGCAGCCCCGGACAGGGACACTCTGGAAACACCATATATTTT
CASSPGQGHSGNTIYF
>TRBV19|TRBJ1-5|TRBD1|many
TGTGCCAGTAGTACGGGACAGGTTTTCTCTCAGCCCCAGCATTTT
CASSTGQVFSQPQHF
>TRBV20-1|TRBJ2-5|TRBD2|many
TGCAGTGCTAGTCCCGGACTAGCGGAAGAGACCCAGTACTTC
CSASPGLAEETQYF
>TRBV4-2|TRBJ1-1|.|many
TGTGCCAGCAGCCGGGGAGAGGGATCCCTGACTGAAGCTTTCTTT
CASSRGEGSLTEAFF
>TRBV28|TRBJ1-1|.|many
TGTGCCAGCAGTTTGACAGGATTCGAAGCTTTCTTT
CASSLTGFEAFF
>TRBV6-2/TRBV6-3|TRBJ2-5|.|many
TGTGCCAGCAGATCAAGACAGGAACAAGAGACCCAGTACTTC
CASRSRQEQETQYF
>TRBV7-8|TRBJ1-5|.|many
TGTGCCAGCAGCTTAGTGCCTGAGGGCAATCAGCCCCAGCATTTT
CASSLVPEGNQPQHF
>TRBV11-2|TRBJ1-6|.|many
TGTGCCAGCAGCTTAGATGACCGGGGGAATTCACCCCTCCACTTT
CASSLDDRGNSPLHF
>TRBV4-1|TRBJ1-2|TRBD1|many
TGCGCCAGCAGCCAACCACAGGGGAGTTATGGCTACACCTTC
CASSQPQGSYGYTF
>TRBV6-5|TRBJ2-3|TRBD1|many
TGTGCCAGCAGTTACCAGACAGGGTTGATAGATACGCAGTATTTT
CASSYQTGLIDTQYF
>TRBV7-9|TRBJ1-1|.|many
TGTGCCAGCAGCTTCTCCCTCATCGTCCAGAACACTGAAGCTTTCTTT
CASSFSLIVQNTEAFF
>TRBV12-3/TRBV12-4|TRBJ2-1|.|many
TGTGCCAGCAGTTTAGTTCAGGACCTCTCCTACAATGAGCAGTTCTTC
CASSLVQDLSYNEQFF
>TRBV6-2/TRBV6-3|TRBJ1-1|.|many
TGTGCCAGCAGTTTGACAGGTTACACTGAAGCTTTCTTT
CASSLTGYTEAFF
>TRBV7-6|TRBJ1-5|.|many
TGTGCCAGCAGCTTAGGATGGGGGCCAGATCAGCCCCAGCATTTT
CASSLGWGPDQPQHF
>TRBV7-6|TRBJ1-1|.|many
TGTGCCAGCAGCTTAGGGAGTGACACTGAAGCTTTCTTT
CASSLGSDTEAFF
>TRBV29-1|TRBJ2-2|.|.
TGCAGCGTTTGCAGGGATACGAACACCGGGGAGCTGTTTTTT
CSVCRDTNTGELFF
>TRBV12-3/TRBV12-4|TRBJ2-3|TRBD2|many
TGTGCCAGCAGTTTGAAAGGCGGGGGGACAGATACGCAGTATTTT
CASSLKGGGTDTQYF
>TRBV7-2|TRBJ1-1|.|many
TGTGCCAGCAGCTTGGCATTTGAGGCCTCCGGGGCTTTCTTT
CASSLAFEASGAFF
>TRBV7-8|TRBJ1-5|.|many
TGTGCCAGCAGCTTGGCAGGGGCCAATCAGCCCCAGCATTTT
CASSLAGANQPQHF
>TRBV12-3/TRBV12-4|TRBJ1-4|.|many
TGTGCCAGCAGTTACACAGGGCTTAATGAAAAACTGTTTTTT
CASSYTGLNEKLFF